A single sample is the source of the 21 T cell receptor beta chains below, sequenced in a study of T cell repertoires in cytomegalovirus infection. Each CDR3 protein gets one entry after TCRdb re-called the reads with MiXCR. The data show 150,000 to 200,000 distinct CDR3 sequences, roughly a fifth seen once. The specimen sequenced was PBMCs. These receptors originate from a human donor in good health (CMV status not recorded). Some clones in this sample may be carry-over from other donors' samples.

This clonotype turned up a few times. The chain combines TRBV18 with TRBJ1-1; possibly TRBD1 for D (6 bases). Germline CDR1 KGHSH, CDR2 LQKENI. This CDR3 is built from 14 residues. V was trimmed by 3 bases and J by 5 bases, leaving 13 bases between them. The CDR3 loop is CASSPEGRGTEAFF. CDR3 DNA sequence: TGTGCCAGCTCACCCGAGGGGAGGGGGACTGAAGCTTTCTTT.

This clonotype has just a few counts. J is TRBJ2-6 and V is TRBV10-3; no reliable D call. V dropped 0 bases and J dropped 1 base, with 4 bases sitting between them. Germline loops: CDR1 ENHRY, CDR2 SYGVKD. There are 15 residues in the CDR3. The CDR3: CAISESESGANVLTF. The CDR3, as DNA: TGTGCCATCAGTGAGTCGGAGTCTGGGGCCAACGTCCTGACTTTC.

CDR3 sequence reads: CASSRSTDNEQFF. CDR3 DNA: TGTGCCAGCAGCCGTTCCACTGACAATGAGCAGTTCTTC. J is TRBJ2-1 and V is TRBV7-3; D not certain. With 5 bases removed from V and 5 bases from J, the gap between germline ends came to 10 bases. Germline V gene lookup returns CDR1 SGHTA and CDR2 FQGTGA. CDR3 length equals 13 residues.

The chain combines TRBV7-4 with TRBJ2-6; TRBD1 agrees at 8 bases. CDR1 and CDR2 from the germline V gene are SGHVT and SQSDAQ. This CDR3 has 17 residues. V was clipped by 5 bases and J by 2 bases; unmatched bases: 8. The CDR3 is CASSRRQGMAGANVLTF. For the CDR3, the DNA is TGTGCCAGCAGCCGGCGACAGGGGATGGCTGGGGCCAACGTCCTGACTTTC.

This clonotype has just a few counts. The chain carries TRBV5-1 and TRBJ1-1; maybe TRBD1 (6 bases). CDR3 size: 14 residues. Germline CDR1 is SGHRS and CDR2 is YFSETQ. The V and J ends lost 5 bases and 0 bases respectively, with 11 bases between them. The CDR3 protein is CASRGGGMNTEAFF. The CDR3 coding sequence is TGCGCCAGCAGAGGGGGGGGCATGAACACTGAAGCTTTCTTT.

This clonotype was detected only a few times. The chain combines TRBV7-9 with TRBJ2-7; TRBD2 is a possible D gene (5 bases). This CDR3 comprises 14 residues. The germline V and J ends were trimmed by 4 bases and 3 bases, with 13 bases remaining between them. The germline V gene encodes CDR1 SEHNR and CDR2 FQNEAQ (reference sequence). DNA of the CDR3: TGTGCCAGCAGCTACGCCGGAGGCCTCTACGAGCAGTACTTC. It codes for CASSYAGGLYEQYF.

V and J are TRBV24-1 and TRBJ1-1, with TRBD1 matching over 9 bases. The germline gives CDR1 KGHDR, CDR2 SFDVKD. J gave up 6 bases and V 4 bases, and 8 bases lay outside the gene matches. The CDR3 runs to 15 residues. CDR3 coding DNA: TGTGCCACCAGTGACCCAGACAGGGGGGGGTCTGAAGCTTTCTTT. As protein: CATSDPDRGGSEAFF.

This clonotype occurred a few times. The gene calls are TRBV6-6 and TRBJ1-5; possible D gene TRBD1, 5 bases. Germline loops: CDR1 MNHNY, CDR2 SVGAGI (reference sequence). The CDR3 covers 15 residues. The ends were cut back, 6 bases at V and 2 bases at J, with 14 bases in the middle. As DNA, the CDR3 is TGTGCCAGCAGCGAGGGGAAAAGGGGCAATCAGCCCCAGCATTTT. This sequence encodes CASSEGKRGNQPQHF.

This chain connects TRBV27 to TRBJ1-1; unclear D gene. V gave up 10 bases and J gave up 0 bases, with 6 bases separating them. CDR1 and CDR2 from the germline V gene are MNHEY and SMNVEV (reference sequence). The CDR3 is 11 amino acids. CDR3 amino acids: CATWVNTEAFF. The CDR3 nucleotides read TGTGCCACCTGGGTGAACACTGAAGCTTTCTTT.

This rearrangement joins TRBV7-9 to TRBJ2-5; TRBD2 might be the D (6 bases). The CDR3 contains 14 residues. Germline V gives CDR1 SEHNR, CDR2 FQNEAQ (reference sequence). Trimming pared 4 bases from V and 3 bases from J, leaving 12 bases between. The CDR3 protein is CASSSWSGEETQYF. Here the CDR3 DNA reads TGTGCCAGCAGCTCCTGGTCGGGAGAAGAGACCCAGTACTTC. Drawing the rest from reference TRBV7-9 and TRBJ2-5, the complete variable domain is DTGVSQNPRHKITKRGQNVTFRCDPISEHNRLYWYRQTLGQGPEFLTYFQNEAQLEKSRLLSDRFSAERPKGSFSTLEIQRTEQGDSAMYLCASSSWSGEETQYFGPGTRLLVL.

The chain joins TRBV12-5 to TRBJ1-2; a weak D match, TRBD1 (5 bases). This CDR3 spans 14 amino acids. The V gene lost 5 bases and the J gene lost 8 bases, with 18 bases spanning the gap. Looked up from germline, CDR1 is LGHNT and CDR2 is FRNRAP. The DNA of the CDR3 is TGTGCTAGTGGTCCCGAGGGGTCAGGGCTAGGCTACACCTTC. Translating gives CASGPEGSGLGYTF.

The table lists this clonotype with many counts. The V and J genes are TRBV7-9 and TRBJ1-1; D uncertain. Trimming left V 5 bases short and J 0 bases short, with 4 bases between. Germline assignment: CDR1 SEHNR and CDR2 FQNEAQ (reference sequence). The CDR3 has 12 amino acids. CDR3 DNA: TGTGCCAGCAGCGGGATGAACACTGAAGCTTTCTTT. Translated, it gives CASSGMNTEAFF.

In this sample, this clonotype turned up many times. The chain is built from TRBV7-2 and TRBJ2-3; D not resolved. V dropped 5 bases and J dropped 2 bases, with 17 bases sitting between them. Germline lookup yields CDR1 SGHTA and CDR2 FQGNSA. The CDR3 loop spans 16 amino acids. In DNA form, the CDR3 reads TGTGCCAGCAGCCTAGAGGCAGGCCACTCCACAGATACGCAGTATTTT. It codes for CASSLEAGHSTDTQYF.

The chain combines TRBV5-1 with TRBJ1-4, with D tentatively TRBD1 (5 bases). V was pared by 4 bases and J by 5 bases, with 12 bases between. There are 14 residues in the CDR3. Germline loops: CDR1 SGHRS, CDR2 YFSETQ. In DNA form, the CDR3 reads TGCGCCAGCAGCCCGACAGAACAAAATGAAAAACTGTTTTTT. Translation gives CASSPTEQNEKLFF.

In this sample, this clonotype turned up many times. This chain connects TRBV6-1 to TRBJ1-5, with unresolved D. This CDR3 has 15 amino acids. Germline V gene data show CDR1 as MNHNS and CDR2 as SASEGT. V was cut by 6 bases and J by 0 bases, with 12 bases left in between. This chain's CDR3 is CASRAGGSSNQPQHF. In DNA form, the CDR3 reads TGTGCCAGCAGAGCGGGCGGTAGTAGCAATCAGCCCCAGCATTTT.

J is TRBJ2-5 and V is TRBV23-1, with D perhaps given as TRBD1 or TRBD2 (6 bases each). TRBV23-1 is an ORF, and what it does is uncertain. V gave up 4 bases and J gave up 2 bases, with 20 bases separating them. This CDR3 comprises 17 residues. This CDR3 reads CASSPWGGGGGQETQYF. The CDR3 bases are TGCGCCAGCAGTCCCTGGGGTGGAGGGGGTGGACAAGAGACCCAGTACTTC.

This clonotype was recorded a few times. The chain couples TRBV4-1 to TRBJ1-6; no definite D call. The germline V and J ends were trimmed by 0 bases and 9 bases, with 15 bases remaining between them. Germline V CDR1 and CDR2: MGHRA, YSYEKL. This CDR3 contains 16 residues. CDR3 in amino acids: CASSQDHAGFGSPLHF. CDR3 coding DNA: TGCGCCAGCAGCCAAGATCACGCCGGGTTTGGTTCACCCCTCCACTTT.

The sample holds a few counts of this clonotype. Here the CDR3 reads CSVNTGQANTEAFF. The CDR3 DNA reads TGCAGCGTAAACACGGGACAGGCAAACACTGAAGCTTTCTTT. V usage is TRBV29-1 and J usage is TRBJ1-1, with 8 bases identical to TRBD1. This CDR3 contains 14 residues. The ends lost 6 bases at V and 2 bases at J; junction bases unmatched: 8. Per germline, CDR1 SQVTM and CDR2 ANQGSEA.

The rearrangement links TRBV6-1 to TRBJ2-3, with 7 bases fitting TRBD1. The CDR3 has 16 residues. The germline V gene has CDR1 MNHNS and CDR2 SASEGT. The junction had 11 bases not matched to a gene; V was cut back by 2 bases and J by 6 bases. CDR3 in DNA: TGTGCCAGCAGTGAAACCCTGGGACAGAAGAGGGATACGCAGTATTTT. Its translation: CASSETLGQKRDTQYF.

J is TRBJ2-1 and V is TRBV20-1; 10 bases agree with TRBD2. V lost 8 bases, J lost 5 bases, and 18 bases stayed unmatched. Per germline, CDR1 DFQATT and CDR2 SNEGSKA (reference sequence). The CDR3 loop spans 17 amino acids. The CDR3 here is CSSRGSGGAFGDNEQFF. The CDR3 DNA is TGCAGTTCAAGGGGCAGCGGGGGGGCGTTCGGCGACAATGAGCAGTTCTTC.

Many counts were recorded for this clonotype. This rearrangement joins TRBV12-3 or TRBV12-4 to TRBJ1-5; D is unresolved. Trimming pared 1 base from V and 4 bases from J, leaving 8 bases between. The CDR3 consists of 14 residues. The CDR3 nucleotides are TGTGCCAGCAGTTTAGACACCGCTAATCAGCCCCAGCATTTT. Translation: CASSLDTANQPQHF.